This entry lists 19 T cell receptor beta chains sequenced from one sample in a study of T cell repertoires in cytomegalovirus infection. Their target antigens are unknown. In TCRdb, the reads were re-called with MiXCR into one record per CDR3 protein. Of hundreds of thousands of distinct CDR3 sequences in the sample, under 35% are singletons; the top ten hold approximately 20%. This specimen consisted of cultured PBMCs, obtained from culture after CMV antigen stimulation. The receptors come from a human donor in good health (CMV status not recorded). Some clones in this sample may be carry-over from other donors' samples.

This clonotype was seen a handful of times. The J gene is TRBJ2-2, the V gene TRBV4-2, with D perhaps matching TRBD1 (5 bases). The V gene's germline CDR1 is LGHNA and CDR2 YNFKEQ. The CDR3 is 16 residues long. V lost 1 base and J lost 0, with 9 bases in between. CDR3 region: CASSQGGGSNTGELFF. DNA of the CDR3: TGTGCCAGCAGCCAAGGGGGCGGATCGAACACCGGGGAGCTGTTTTTT.

In DNA form, the CDR3 reads TGTGCCAGCTGGCACAGGGAAAATAAGGCCGGGGAGCTGTTTTTT. Amino acid sequence: CASWHRENKAGELFF. The chain couples TRBV7-9 to TRBJ2-2, with a tentative D call TRBD1 (6 bases). The germline V and J ends were trimmed by 8 bases and 6 bases, with 19 bases remaining between them. The CDR3 is made up of 15 amino acids. Germline CDR1 and CDR2: SEHNR and FQNEAQ (reference sequence).

The rearrangement joins TRBV4-1 to TRBJ2-2; D is uncertain. This CDR3 has 12 amino acids. CDR1 is MGHRA and CDR2 is YSYEKL in the germline V gene. V was trimmed by 4 bases and J by 8 bases, leaving 8 bases between them. DNA of the CDR3: TGCGCCAGCAGCCCCCCTGTGGGGGAGCTGTTTTTT. This codes for CASSPPVGELFF.

In this sample, this clonotype turned up many times. The chain carries TRBV7-3 and TRBJ1-1; the match to TRBD1 covers 8 bases. CDR1 is SGHTA, CDR2 FQGTGA, per germline. With 5 bases clipped from V and 6 bases from J, the junction kept 8 bases outside the gene matches. The CDR3 loop spans 14 amino acids. The CDR3 nucleotides read TGTGCCAGCAGCCCAGGACAGGGAAACGCTGAAGCTTTCTTT. Translated, it gives CASSPGQGNAEAFF.

CDR3 sequence (DNA): TGTGCCAGCAGCTTACTGGACAGGAATTCACCCCTCCACTTT. Its translation: CASSLLDRNSPLHF. The chain combines TRBV7-2 with TRBJ1-6; 7 bases are shared with TRBD1. CDR1 and CDR2 from the germline V gene are SGHTA and FQGNSA. V shed 2 bases and J 7 bases; nucleotides not matched to a gene: 2. This CDR3 is 14 amino acids long.

This clonotype was detected only a few times. J is TRBJ2-3 and V is TRBV6-4; D is ambiguous. Germline V CDR1 and CDR2: MRHNA, SNTAGT. The V end was cut by 2 bases, the J end by 0 bases, with 6 bases between. The CDR3 is 14 amino acids. The chain's CDR3 is CASSDGTSTDTQYF. CDR3 bases: TGTGCCAGCAGTGACGGCACTAGCACAGATACGCAGTATTTT.

The chain recombines TRBV28 with TRBJ2-5; tentative D call: TRBD2 (5 bases). Looked up from germline, CDR1 is MDHEN and CDR2 is SYDVKM. The CDR3 covers 14 residues. Trimming shortened V by 6 bases and J by 3 bases, and 14 bases separated the two germline ends. The CDR3 DNA sequence: TGTGCCAGCAGCTCAGCCCTGAGGGAAGAGACCCAGTACTTC. Translation gives CASSSALREETQYF.

This clonotype was picked up a small number of times. This chain uses TRBV5-1 with TRBJ2-3; D is possibly TRBD2 (5 bases). CDR1 is SGHRS, CDR2 YFSETQ, per germline. V was pared by 0 bases and J by 4 bases, with 12 bases between. The CDR3 has 15 residues. This CDR3 reads CASSLVGNRADTQYF. The CDR3 region has the DNA TGCGCCAGCAGCTTGGTCGGGAATCGGGCAGATACGCAGTATTTT.

The genes are TRBV15 and TRBJ1-3; D is undetermined. The CDR3 runs to 17 residues. Trimming removed 5 bases at V and 0 bases at J, with 17 bases between. Germline V gives CDR1 LNHNV, CDR2 YYDKDF (reference sequence). This CDR3 is CATSSTNVWGSGNTIYF. CDR3 DNA sequence: TGTGCCACCAGCTCCACCAACGTATGGGGCTCTGGAAACACCATATATTTT.

The J gene is TRBJ1-2, the V gene TRBV27; no reliable D call. The ends were cut back, 6 bases at V and 0 bases at J, with 11 bases in the middle. This CDR3 is 14 amino acids long. Germline values: CDR1 MNHEY, CDR2 SMNVEV (reference sequence). The CDR3 sequence is CASSPRSTNYGYTF. The CDR3 coding sequence is TGTGCCAGCAGCCCCCGATCAACTAACTATGGCTACACCTTC.

V usage is TRBV5-1 and J usage is TRBJ2-5; D is undetermined. The CDR3 runs to 13 residues. The germline V and J ends were trimmed by 0 bases and 5 bases, with 8 bases remaining between them. Germline V gene sequence: CDR1 SGHRS, CDR2 YFSETQ. The CDR3 nucleotides are TGCGCCAGCAGCTTGGACCACGGGGAGACCCAGTACTTC. This gives the protein CASSLDHGETQYF.

The sample holds a few counts of this clonotype. V usage is TRBV4-2 and J usage is TRBJ2-6; D is unclear. There are 16 residues in the CDR3. CDR1 LGHNA and CDR2 YNFKEQ come from the germline V gene. The V and J ends lost 0 bases and 2 bases respectively, with 8 bases between them. The CDR3 DNA sequence: TGTGCCAGCAGCCAAGATTGGGAAGCTGGGGCCAACGTCCTGACTTTC. The encoded protein is CASSQDWEAGANVLTF.

This chain uses TRBV10-3 with TRBJ1-1; D is unclear. CDR3 size: 13 residues. V was cut by 6 bases and J by 5 bases, with 13 bases left in between. CDR1 and CDR2 from the germline V gene are ENHRY and SYGVKD. The CDR3 loop is CAISERAGTEAFF. The CDR3 DNA reads as TGTGCCATCAGCGAACGGGCGGGGACTGAAGCTTTCTTT.

J is TRBJ2-1 and V is TRBV10-3, with TRBD2 as a possible D gene (6 bases). The length of the CDR3 is 17 residues. Germline-derived CDR1 and CDR2 are ENHRY and SYGVKD. Between the trimmed V and J ends, which lost 0 bases and 8 bases, there was a span of 20 bases. The CDR3 here is CAISESTSGRVPDEQFF. CDR3 in DNA: TGTGCCATCAGTGAGTCGACTAGTGGCAGGGTTCCCGATGAGCAGTTCTTC.

This clonotype was detected many times. The rearrangement joins TRBV7-7 to TRBJ1-3; no definite D call. CDR1 is SSHAT and CDR2 is FNYEAQ in the germline V gene (reference sequence). The CDR3 runs 11 residues. Between the trimmed V and J ends, which lost 11 bases and 7 bases, there was a span of 12 bases. The CDR3 spells CALAVGNTIYF. The CDR3 DNA follows: TGTGCCTTAGCTGTCGGTAACACCATATATTTT.

This clonotype was seen more than once but under ten times. This rearrangement joins TRBV10-3 to TRBJ2-7; 13 nucleotides match TRBD2. CDR3 length: 14 residues. V was clipped by 5 bases and J by 6 bases; unmatched bases: 4. The germline V gene has CDR1 ENHRY and CDR2 SYGVKD. The CDR3 region is CAISSGLAGAEQYF. The CDR3 DNA sequence: TGTGCCATCAGTTCCGGACTAGCGGGAGCCGAGCAGTACTTC.

This clonotype has only a few counts. The rearrangement links TRBV20-1 to TRBJ1-1; 7 bases align to TRBD1. Trimming removed 0 bases from V and 0 bases from J; junction bases left unmatched: 4. This CDR3 has 15 amino acids. Germline loops: CDR1 DFQATT, CDR2 SNEGSKA (reference sequence). Here the CDR3 DNA reads TGCAGTGCTAGAGAAGAGACAGGGTTGAACACTGAAGCTTTCTTT. Translated, it gives CSAREETGLNTEAFF.

This clonotype was recorded many times. The rearrangement links TRBV5-1 to TRBJ2-1, with D perhaps assigned TRBD1 or TRBD2 (6 bases each). The CDR3 sequence is 15 residues long. Germline CDR1 is SGHRS and CDR2 is YFSETQ. V gave up 0 bases and J gave up 4 bases, with 11 bases separating them. CDR3 loop: CASSLAEGGYNEQFF. CDR3 sequence (DNA): TGCGCCAGCAGCTTGGCCGAGGGGGGATACAATGAGCAGTTCTTC.

The chain is built from TRBV11-2 and TRBJ1-4; 10 bases agree with TRBD1. The CDR3 extends over 14 amino acids. V dropped 4 bases and J dropped 6; count of bases not matched to a gene: 2. In germline, CDR1 is SGHAT, CDR2 FQNNGV. Here the CDR3 reads CASSSGQGHEKLFF. The CDR3 nucleotides read TGTGCCAGCAGCTCGGGACAGGGGCATGAAAAACTGTTTTTT. Using reference TRBV11-2 and TRBJ1-4 for the parts outside the CDR3, the full variable domain is EAGVAQSPRYKIIEKRQSVAFWCNPISGHATLYWYQQILGQGPKLLIQFQNNGVVDDSQLPKDRFSAERLKGVDSTLKIQPAKLEDSAVYLCASSSGQGHEKLFFGSGTQLSVL.